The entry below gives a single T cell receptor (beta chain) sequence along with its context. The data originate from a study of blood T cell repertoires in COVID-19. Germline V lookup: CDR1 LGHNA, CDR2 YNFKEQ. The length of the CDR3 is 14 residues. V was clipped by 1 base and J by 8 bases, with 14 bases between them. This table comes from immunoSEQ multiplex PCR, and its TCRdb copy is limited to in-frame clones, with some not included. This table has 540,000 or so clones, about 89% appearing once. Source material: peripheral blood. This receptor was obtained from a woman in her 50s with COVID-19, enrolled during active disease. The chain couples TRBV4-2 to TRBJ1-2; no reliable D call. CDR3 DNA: TGTGCCAGCAGCCAAGGGGAGTCGGGGTACGGCTACACCTTC. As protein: CASSQGESGYGYTF.